Described below is a single T cell receptor (beta chain) sequence and its context. Its antigen is not known. This record comes from a study of cytomegalovirus exposure and HLA in healthy donors. Findings and caveats of the study: The study flagged approximately 180 TCR beta chains as cytomegalovirus-associated. In vitro work confirmed that three CMV-associated chains recognize CMV antigens.

Sequenced by immunoSEQ multiplex PCR; TCRdb stores in-frame clones only, minus some. Counted here are approximately 170,000 clones, about 90% occurring once; the ten biggest clones make up over 2.5%. Deletions cut 2 bases from V and 6 bases from J, with 20 bases between. The CDR3 covers 16 residues. Per the germline V gene, CDR1 is GTSNPN and CDR2 is SVGIG (reference sequence). The sequencing input was PBMCs. The source is a woman aged 18-35 years in good health and CMV-seropositive. This chain uses TRBV30 with TRBJ2-1; possibly TRBD2 for D (6 bases). Here the CDR3 reads CAWSRAGRPSGNEQFF. The CDR3 DNA reads as TGTGCCTGGAGTAGGGCAGGGAGGCCATCAGGCAATGAGCAGTTCTTC.